These 14 T cell receptor beta chains share one sample of origin, sequenced in a study of CD8 T cells in Susac syndrome. RNA was extracted with the RNeasy kit, and a quantity of 0.5 to 1 ug was reverse transcribed using random hexamers. Each CDR3 protein is one row after TCRdb ran MiXCR on the immunoSEQ multiplex PCR reads. The sample lists 150,000 to 200,000 distinct CDR3 sequences, 75% to 95% occurring once. Sequenced: CD4+ T cells from PBMCs. Source of these receptors: a human donor with Susac syndrome.

V is TRBV6-1 and J is TRBJ2-5, with 7 bases identical to TRBD2. V shed 1 base, J shed 4 bases, and the junction held 3 bases outside the gene matches. The CDR3 is 14 residues long. Germline V gives CDR1 MNHNS, CDR2 SASEGT. CDR3 amino acids: CASSEVGGVETQYF. In DNA, the CDR3 is TGTGCCAGCAGTGAAGTGGGAGGGGTAGAGACCCAGTACTTC.

The chain has TRBV20-1 and TRBJ1-4; D perhaps matches TRBD1 (5 bases). The CDR3 length is 13 residues. V was cut by 3 bases and J by 7 bases, with 12 bases left in between. From germline, CDR1 is DFQATT and CDR2 SNEGSKA (reference sequence). The CDR3 sequence is CSARRDGSEKLFF. The CDR3 DNA reads as TGCAGTGCTAGGAGGGACGGGAGTGAAAAACTGTTTTTT.

This chain connects TRBV28 to TRBJ2-1; 11 bases are shared with TRBD2. Germline loops: CDR1 MDHEN, CDR2 SYDVKM. This CDR3 contains 15 residues. Losses at the gene ends were 2 bases for V and 8 bases for J; bases not matched to a gene: 5. The CDR3: CASSLTSGRTHEQFF. The CDR3 nucleotides read TGTGCCAGCAGTTTAACTAGCGGGAGAACCCATGAGCAGTTCTTC.

This clonotype was seen once. The rearrangement links TRBV6-5 to TRBJ1-2; D unresolved. The V gene's germline CDR1 is MNHEY and CDR2 SVGAGI. V was cut by 4 bases and J by 4 bases, with 13 bases left in between. The CDR3 is made up of 14 amino acids. The CDR3 DNA reads as TGTGCCAGCAGTTCCGACGCCGCGATCTATGGCTACACCTTC. Translating it yields CASSSDAAIYGYTF.

The J gene is TRBJ1-3, the V gene TRBV7-2; no clear D. CDR1 SGHTA and CDR2 FQGNSA come from the germline V gene. V lost 5 bases, J lost 0 bases, and 14 bases lay in between. The CDR3 spans 16 residues. The CDR3 reads CASSPNGIVSGNTIYF. CDR3 DNA sequence: TGTGCCAGCAGCCCAAACGGGATAGTCTCTGGAAACACCATATATTTT.

The J gene is TRBJ2-1, the V gene TRBV18; D may be TRBD2 (7 bases). The germline V gene has CDR1 KGHSH and CDR2 LQKENI. V lost 1 base and J 8 bases, leaving 9 bases between the germline ends. This CDR3 comprises 13 residues. CDR3 nucleotide sequence: TGTGCCAGCTCACCACGGGGGGGCTATGAGCAGTTCTTC. Encoded protein: CASSPRGGYEQFF.

The V call is TRBV20-1, the J call TRBJ1-5, with 8 bases aligning to TRBD1. Looked up from germline, CDR1 is DFQATT and CDR2 is SNEGSKA (reference sequence). The CDR3 consists of 14 residues. J gave up 6 bases and V 5 bases, and 9 bases lay outside the gene matches. The CDR3 nucleotides are TGCAGTGCTGAGAACGACAGGGGCGGTCAGCCCCAGCATTTT. It codes for CSAENDRGGQPQHF.

J is TRBJ2-5 and V is TRBV15; TRBD2 aligns across 7 bases. Per the germline V gene, CDR1 is LNHNV and CDR2 is YYDKDF (reference sequence). The CDR3 has 16 residues. With V trimmed by 0 bases and J by 1 base, 5 bases remained unmatched. The CDR3 here is CATSRDWGGGQETQYF. CDR3 sequence (DNA): TGTGCCACCAGCAGAGATTGGGGCGGGGGCCAAGAGACCCAGTACTTC.

The chain carries TRBV28 and TRBJ2-7, with 10 bases aligning to TRBD1. In germline, CDR1 is MDHEN, CDR2 SYDVKM. CDR3 size: 15 residues. V shed 5 bases, J shed 3 bases, and the junction held 7 bases outside the gene matches. CDR3 in DNA: TGTGCCAGCAGTACTACCGGGACAGGGGTCTACGAGCAGTACTTC. Protein sequence: CASSTTGTGVYEQYF.

The chain links TRBV7-9 to TRBJ1-1, with unresolved D. The CDR3 length is 12 residues. Between the trimmed V and J ends, which lost 5 bases and 7 bases, there was a span of 11 bases. From germline, CDR1 is SEHNR and CDR2 FQNEAQ (reference sequence). CDR3 region: CASSHLRGEAFF. DNA for the CDR3: TGTGCCAGCAGCCACCTGCGGGGTGAAGCTTTCTTT.

The chain links TRBV7-9 to TRBJ1-1; D is possibly TRBD1 (5 bases). The CDR3 totals 14 residues. Germline V gene data show CDR1 as SEHNR and CDR2 as FQNEAQ (reference sequence). Trimming stripped 0 bases from V and 3 bases from J, with 8 bases between. CDR3 nucleotides: TGTGCCAGCAGCTTAGCTAGGGGACACACTGAAGCTTTCTTT. This sequence encodes CASSLARGHTEAFF.

This clonotype was seen once. The chain links TRBV2 to TRBJ2-3, with 10 bases matching TRBD2. The CDR3 contains 15 residues. V trimming: 7 bases; J trimming: 1 base; junction bases outside the gene matches: 5. Germline CDR1 SNHLY, CDR2 FYNNEI. The CDR3 region has the DNA TGTGCCAGCAACAACGGACTAGCGGGCACAGATACGCAGTATTTT. It specifies CASNNGLAGTDTQYF.

The V gene is TRBV18, the J gene TRBJ1-1; possibly TRBD1 for D (5 bases). Between the trimmed V and J ends, which lost 3 bases and 6 bases, there was a span of 17 bases. This CDR3 contains 15 residues. Germline lookup yields CDR1 KGHSH and CDR2 LQKENI. CDR3 coding DNA: TGTGCCAGCTCACCGGGGCTGGGCACAAACTCTGAAGCTTTCTTT. Translating it yields CASSPGLGTNSEAFF.

J is TRBJ1-2 and V is TRBV4-1, with 11 positions matching TRBD1. V was pared by 5 bases and J by 8 bases, with 19 bases of the junction left unmatched. This CDR3 comprises 18 residues. Germline V gene data show CDR1 as MGHRA and CDR2 as YSYEKL. CDR3 DNA sequence: TGCGCCAGCAGCTCCTATATTATCTCGGACAGGGGGCAGAAAGGCTACACCTTC. It is translated as CASSSYIISDRGQKGYTF.